Sequencing of this T cell receptor (beta chain) was carried out in a study of T-cell reconstitution after alpha-beta-depleted transplantation in children. Trimming pared 5 bases from V and 4 bases from J, leaving 16 bases between. CDR1 is SGHTA and CDR2 is FQGNSA in the germline V gene. The CDR3 length is 15 residues. A remark on this clonotype: The antigen remains undetermined.

Study-wide results and caveats: Some patients' high day-60 TCRbeta diversity was attributed to recipient cells surviving conditioning.

Unique molecular identifiers tagged the TCRbeta library. MiXCR was run by TCRdb on the PCR reads, yielding one entry per CDR3 protein. Of 500,000 or so distinct CDR3 sequences listed, roughly an eighth were seen once; the top ten hold 14%. The chain carries TRBV7-2 and TRBJ2-3; D is possibly TRBD2 (6 bases). The material sequenced was PBMCs, mostly from graft donor cells, taken 180 days after TCRalphabeta/CD19-depleted stem cell transplant. This receptor was identified in a female patient under 10 years old who had a stem cell transplant for aplastic anemia, so the T cells may come from the graft donor. The CDR3 bases are TGTGCCAGCAGCAGGGGTCGGGGGTACTCAGATACGCAGTATTTT. This codes for CASSRGRGYSDTQYF. Full variable domain (outside the CDR3, taken from reference TRBV7-2 and TRBJ2-3): GAGVSQSPSNKVTEKGKDVELRCDPISGHTALYWYRQSLGQGLEFLIYFQGNSAPDKSGLPSDRFSAERTGGSVSTLTIQRTQQEDSAVYLCASSRGRGYSDTQYFGPGTRLTVL.